This T cell receptor beta chain was captured by sequencing in a study of blood T cell repertoires in COVID-19. Study-level information: The cDNA or gDNA used as material had been derived from T cells, B-cell-depleted T cells, or PBMCs.

This CDR3 has 14 residues. Trimming shortened V by 4 bases and J by 3 bases, and 10 bases separated the two germline ends. Germline values: CDR1 KGHSH, CDR2 LQKENI. Per the original data handling: Amplified reference gene primers provided the basis for estimating nucleated cell counts. Profiled with immunoSEQ multiplex PCR; TCRdb holds only in-frame clones, not every one. V, J and clone size derive from that table, while D and trimming were established from the DNA sequence. The sample has about 210,000 clones; 75% to 85% are singletons. The chain joins TRBV18 to TRBJ1-5; no clear D gene. Material: peripheral blood. The clonotype originates from a middle-aged man with active or convalescent COVID-19. The CDR3, as DNA: TGTGCCAGCTCACTAGGACTGATCAATCAGCCCCAGCATTTT. This sequence encodes CASSLGLINQPQHF.